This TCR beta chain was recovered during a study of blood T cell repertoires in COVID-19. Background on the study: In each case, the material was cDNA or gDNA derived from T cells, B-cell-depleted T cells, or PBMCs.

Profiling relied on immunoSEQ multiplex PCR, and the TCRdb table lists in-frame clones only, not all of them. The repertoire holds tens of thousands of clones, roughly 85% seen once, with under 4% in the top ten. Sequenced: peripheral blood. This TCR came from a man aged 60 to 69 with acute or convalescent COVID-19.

This CDR3 is CSASRGGGKGYTF. The DNA for the CDR3 is TGCAGTGCTAGTCGCGGGGGAGGGAAGGGCTACACCTTC. This chain uses TRBV20-1 with TRBJ1-2; D is perhaps TRBD1 (5 bases). Trimming stripped 3 bases from V and 8 bases from J, with 16 bases between. Germline CDR1 reads DFQATT; CDR2 reads SNEGSKA (reference sequence). CDR3 length: 13 amino acids.